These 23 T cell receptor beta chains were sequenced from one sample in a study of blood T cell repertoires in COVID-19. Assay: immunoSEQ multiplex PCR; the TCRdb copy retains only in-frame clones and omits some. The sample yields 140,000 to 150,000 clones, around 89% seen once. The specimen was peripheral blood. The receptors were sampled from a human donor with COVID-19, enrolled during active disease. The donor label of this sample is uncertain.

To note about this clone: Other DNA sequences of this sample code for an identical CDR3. The CDR3 coding sequence is TGTGCCAGTAGTACCGGGGGTACTGGTTACACCTTC. It codes for CASSTGGTGYTF. The rearrangement links TRBV19 to TRBJ1-2; D possibly corresponds to TRBD1 (5 bases). This CDR3 region has 12 residues. Germline V gene data show CDR1 as LNHDA and CDR2 as SQIVND (reference sequence). V lost 4 bases to trimming and J lost 11 bases, with 14 bases between them.

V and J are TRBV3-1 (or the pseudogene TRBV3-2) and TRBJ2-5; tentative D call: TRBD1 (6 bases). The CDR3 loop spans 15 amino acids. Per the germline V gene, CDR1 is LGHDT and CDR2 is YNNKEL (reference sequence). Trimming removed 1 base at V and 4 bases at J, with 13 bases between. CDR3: CASSQAGTLGETQYF. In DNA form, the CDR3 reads TGTGCCAGCAGCCAAGCCGGGACACTGGGAGAGACCCAGTACTTC.

The CDR3 DNA is TGTGCCAGCAGGCTAAGCTCCTATAATTCACCCCTCCACTTT. Protein product: CASRLSSYNSPLHF. The chain combines TRBV6-5 with TRBJ1-6; D is unclear. CDR3 length: 14 residues. Germline assignment: CDR1 MNHEY and CDR2 SVGAGI. With 6 bases removed from V and 0 bases from J, the gap between germline ends came to 6 bases.

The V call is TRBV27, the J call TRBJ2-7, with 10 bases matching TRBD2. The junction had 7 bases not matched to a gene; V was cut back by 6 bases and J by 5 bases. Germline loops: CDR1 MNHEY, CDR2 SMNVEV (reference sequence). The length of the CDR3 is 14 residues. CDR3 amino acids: CASRFSGGVHEQYF. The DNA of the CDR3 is TGTGCCAGCAGATTCAGCGGGGGGGTCCACGAGCAGTACTTC.

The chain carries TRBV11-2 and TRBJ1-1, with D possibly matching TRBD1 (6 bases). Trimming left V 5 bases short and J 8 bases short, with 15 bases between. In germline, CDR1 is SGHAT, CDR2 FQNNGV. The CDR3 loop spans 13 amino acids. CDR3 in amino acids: CASSQPQGLEAFF. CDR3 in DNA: TGTGCCAGCAGCCAACCGCAGGGGCTGGAAGCTTTCTTT.

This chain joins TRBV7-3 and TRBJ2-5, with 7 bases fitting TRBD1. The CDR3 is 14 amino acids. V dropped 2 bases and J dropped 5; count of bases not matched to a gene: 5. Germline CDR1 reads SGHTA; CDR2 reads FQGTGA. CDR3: CASSLLGGRETQYF. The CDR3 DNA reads TGTGCCAGCAGCTTATTAGGGGGCCGGGAGACCCAGTACTTC.

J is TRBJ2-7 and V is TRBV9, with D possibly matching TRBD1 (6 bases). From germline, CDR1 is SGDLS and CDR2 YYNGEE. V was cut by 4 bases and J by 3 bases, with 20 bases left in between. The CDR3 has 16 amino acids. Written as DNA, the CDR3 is TGTGCCAGCAGCTCACCCGGGACACTCCCCATCTACGAGCAGTACTTC. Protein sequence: CASSSPGTLPIYEQYF.

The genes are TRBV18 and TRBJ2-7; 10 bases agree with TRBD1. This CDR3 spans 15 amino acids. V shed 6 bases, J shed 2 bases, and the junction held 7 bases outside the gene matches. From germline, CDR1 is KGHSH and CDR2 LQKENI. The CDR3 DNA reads TGTGCCAGCTCCTCGACTGGACAGGGGGCCTACGAGCAGTACTTC. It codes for CASSSTGQGAYEQYF.

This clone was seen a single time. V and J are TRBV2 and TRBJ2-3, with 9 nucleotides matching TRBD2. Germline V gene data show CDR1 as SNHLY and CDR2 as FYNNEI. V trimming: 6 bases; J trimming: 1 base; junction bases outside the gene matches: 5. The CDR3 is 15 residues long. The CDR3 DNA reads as TGTGCCAGCAGGGAGCAGCGGGGGGGCACAGATACGCAGTATTTT. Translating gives CASREQRGGTDTQYF.

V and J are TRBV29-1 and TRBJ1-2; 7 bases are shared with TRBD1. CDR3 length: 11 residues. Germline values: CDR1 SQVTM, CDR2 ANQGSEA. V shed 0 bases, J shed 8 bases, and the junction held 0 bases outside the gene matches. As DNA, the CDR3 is TGCAGCGTTGAAGACAGGGGGGGCTACACCTTC. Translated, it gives CSVEDRGGYTF.

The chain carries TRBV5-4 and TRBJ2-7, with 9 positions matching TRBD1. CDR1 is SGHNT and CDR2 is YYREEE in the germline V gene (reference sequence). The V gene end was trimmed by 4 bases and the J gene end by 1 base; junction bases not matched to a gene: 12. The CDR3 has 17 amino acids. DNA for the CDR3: TGTGCCAGCAGCCCCGCCCGGGACAGGGCGGGATCCTACGAGCAGTACTTC. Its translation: CASSPARDRAGSYEQYF.

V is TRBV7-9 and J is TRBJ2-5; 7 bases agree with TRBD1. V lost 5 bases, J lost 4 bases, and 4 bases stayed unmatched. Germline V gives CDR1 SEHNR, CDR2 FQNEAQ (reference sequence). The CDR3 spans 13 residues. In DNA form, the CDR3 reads TGTGCCAGCAGCCGACGGACAGGAGAGACCCAGTACTTC. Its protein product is CASSRRTGETQYF.

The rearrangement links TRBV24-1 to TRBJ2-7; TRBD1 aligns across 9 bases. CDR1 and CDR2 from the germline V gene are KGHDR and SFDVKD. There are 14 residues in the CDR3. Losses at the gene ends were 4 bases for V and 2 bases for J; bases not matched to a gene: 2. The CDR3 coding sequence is TGTGCCACCAGTGAGGACAGGGGCCCCTACGAGCAGTACTTC. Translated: CATSEDRGPYEQYF.

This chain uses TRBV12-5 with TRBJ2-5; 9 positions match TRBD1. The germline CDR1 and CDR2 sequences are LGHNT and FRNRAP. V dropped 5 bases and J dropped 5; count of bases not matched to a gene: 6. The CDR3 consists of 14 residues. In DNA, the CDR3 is TGTGCTAGTGGTCTCACAGGGGGCGCGGAGACCCAGTACTTC. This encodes CASGLTGGAETQYF.

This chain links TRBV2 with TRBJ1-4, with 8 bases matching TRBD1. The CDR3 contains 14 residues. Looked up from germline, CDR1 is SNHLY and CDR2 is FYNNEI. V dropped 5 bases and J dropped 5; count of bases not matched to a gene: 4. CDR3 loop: CASSSQGANEKLFF. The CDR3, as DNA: TGTGCCAGCAGTAGTCAGGGGGCGAATGAAAAACTGTTTTTT.

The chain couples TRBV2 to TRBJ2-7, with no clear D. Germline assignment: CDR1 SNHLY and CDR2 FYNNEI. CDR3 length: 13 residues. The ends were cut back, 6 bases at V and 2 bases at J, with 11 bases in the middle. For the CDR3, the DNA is TGTGCCAGCAGGGAGACGGGTGCCTACGAGCAGTACTTC. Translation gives CASRETGAYEQYF.

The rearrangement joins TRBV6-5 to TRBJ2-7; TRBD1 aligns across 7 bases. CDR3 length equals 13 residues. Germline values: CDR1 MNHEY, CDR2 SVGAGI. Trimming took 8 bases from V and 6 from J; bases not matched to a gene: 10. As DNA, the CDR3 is TGTGCCAGCGGCCCGGCCAGGGGGTCCGAGCAGTACTTC. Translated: CASGPARGSEQYF.

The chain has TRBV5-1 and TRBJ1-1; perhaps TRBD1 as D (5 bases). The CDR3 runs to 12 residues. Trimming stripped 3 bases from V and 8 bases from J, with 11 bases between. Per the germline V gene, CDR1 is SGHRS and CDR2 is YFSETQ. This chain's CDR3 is CASSSQSGEAFF. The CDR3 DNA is TGCGCCAGCAGCTCACAATCAGGGGAAGCTTTCTTT.

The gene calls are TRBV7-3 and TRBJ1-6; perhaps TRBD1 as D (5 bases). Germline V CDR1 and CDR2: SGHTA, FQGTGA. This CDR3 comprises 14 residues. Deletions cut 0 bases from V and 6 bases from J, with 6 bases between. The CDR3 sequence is CASSLTGVNSPLHF. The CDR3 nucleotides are TGTGCCAGCAGCTTAACAGGGGTTAATTCACCCCTCCACTTT.

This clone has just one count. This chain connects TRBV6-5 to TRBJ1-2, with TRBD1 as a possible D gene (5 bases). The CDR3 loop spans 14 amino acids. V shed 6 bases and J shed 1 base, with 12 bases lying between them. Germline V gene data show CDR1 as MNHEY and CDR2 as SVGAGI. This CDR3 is CASRRDGDNYGYTF. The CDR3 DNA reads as TGTGCCAGCAGGCGGGACGGGGATAACTATGGCTACACCTTC.

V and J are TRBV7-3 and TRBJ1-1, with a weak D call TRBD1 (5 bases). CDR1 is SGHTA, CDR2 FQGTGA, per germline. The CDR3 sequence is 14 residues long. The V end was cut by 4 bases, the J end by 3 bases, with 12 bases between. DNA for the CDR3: TGTGCCAGCAGCTGGCGCAGGGCGGACACTGAAGCTTTCTTT. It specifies CASSWRRADTEAFF.

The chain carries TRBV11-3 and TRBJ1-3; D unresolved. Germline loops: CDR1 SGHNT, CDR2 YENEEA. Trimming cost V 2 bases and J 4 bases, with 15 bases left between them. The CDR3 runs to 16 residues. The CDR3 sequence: CASSLHTETYGNTIYF. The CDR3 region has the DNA TGTGCCAGCAGCTTACACACAGAGACGTACGGAAACACCATATATTTT.

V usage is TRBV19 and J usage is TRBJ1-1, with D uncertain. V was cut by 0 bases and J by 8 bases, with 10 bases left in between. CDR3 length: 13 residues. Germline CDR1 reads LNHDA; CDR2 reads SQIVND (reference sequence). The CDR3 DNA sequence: TGTGCCAGTAGTATAGATCACCGGGAAGAAGCTTTCTTT. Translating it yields CASSIDHREEAFF.